This TCR beta chain was profiled in a study of PD-1 blockade in mismatch repair-deficient tumors. Overall study: Patients had about a dozen mismatch repair-deficient cancer types and were previously treated and progressing.

Study-level points and caveats: Tumor-resident clones, often undetectable pretreatment in blood, expanded then contracted after pembrolizumab.

This clone came up once. Its antigen is not identified. Profiled with immunoSEQ multiplex PCR; TCRdb holds only in-frame clones, not every one. In the table there are around 100,000 clones, about three quarters of which are singletons. The CDR3 runs to 13 residues. Trimming removed 11 bases from V and 3 bases from J; junction bases left unmatched: 6. Looked up from germline, CDR1 is SGHAT and CDR2 is FQDESV (reference sequence). This receptor was obtained from an adult with mismatch repair-deficient cancer. Sequenced here: peripheral blood, sampled 60 weeks after starting pembrolizumab. This chain links TRBV11-1 with TRBJ2-2, with 7 bases fitting TRBD1. The CDR3 sequence is CACHRGDTGELFF. The CDR3 DNA reads as TGTGCCTGCCACAGGGGCGACACCGGGGAGCTGTTTTTT.